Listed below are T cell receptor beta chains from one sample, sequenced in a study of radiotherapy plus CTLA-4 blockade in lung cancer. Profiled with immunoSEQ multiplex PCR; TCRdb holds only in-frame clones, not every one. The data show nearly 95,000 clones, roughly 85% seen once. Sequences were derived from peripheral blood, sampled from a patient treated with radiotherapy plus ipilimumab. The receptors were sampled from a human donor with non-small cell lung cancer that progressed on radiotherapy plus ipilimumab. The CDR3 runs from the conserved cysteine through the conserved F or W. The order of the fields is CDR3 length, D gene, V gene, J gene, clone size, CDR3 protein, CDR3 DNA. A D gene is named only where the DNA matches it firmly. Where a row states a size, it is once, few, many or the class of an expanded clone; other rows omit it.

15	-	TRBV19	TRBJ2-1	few	CASSISGGLHNEQFF	TGTGCCAGTAGTATCTCAGGCGGCCTCCACAATGAGCAGTTCTTC
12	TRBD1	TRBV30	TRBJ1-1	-	CAWTVETGGAFF	TGTGCCTGGACTGTTGAGACAGGGGGTGCTTTCTTT
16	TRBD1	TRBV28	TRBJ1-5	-	CASSSETGLGNQPQHF	TGTGCCAGCAGTTCAGAGACAGGGTTGGGCAATCAGCCCCAGCATTTT
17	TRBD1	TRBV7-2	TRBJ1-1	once	CASSDPGTGATRALAFF	TGTGCCAGCAGCGACCCCGGGACAGGGGCGACAAGGGCGCTTGCTTTCTTT
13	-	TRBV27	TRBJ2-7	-	CASSLSRQNEQYF	TGTGCCAGCAGTTTATCCCGACAGAACGAGCAGTACTTC
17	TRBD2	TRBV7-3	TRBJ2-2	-	CASSLTASGSHAGELFF	TGTGCCAGCAGCTTAACGGCTAGCGGGAGTCATGCCGGGGAGCTGTTTTTT
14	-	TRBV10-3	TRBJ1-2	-	CAISDVGDDYVYTF	TGTGCCATCAGTGATGTCGGAGACGACTATGTCTACACCTTC
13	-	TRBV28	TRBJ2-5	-	CASSFNAQETQYF	TGTGCCAGCAGTTTCAACGCTCAAGAGACCCAGTACTTC
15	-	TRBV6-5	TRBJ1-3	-	CASSYGRRSGNTIYF	TGTGCCAGCAGTTACGGCAGGCGCTCTGGAAACACCATATATTTT
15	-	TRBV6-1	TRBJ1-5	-	CASSELGGSNQPQHF	TGTGCCAGCAGTGAATTGGGGGGGAGCAATCAGCCCCAGCATTTT
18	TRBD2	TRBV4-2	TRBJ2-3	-	CASSQDPGVTSGRITQYF	TGTGCCAGCAGCCAAGACCCGGGGGTGACTAGCGGGAGAATAACGCAGTATTTT
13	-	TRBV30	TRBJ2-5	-	CAWRIKIQETQYF	TGTGCCTGGAGAATTAAAATACAAGAGACCCAGTACTTC
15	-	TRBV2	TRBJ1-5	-	CASTLWAGNNQPQHF	TGTGCCAGCACCCTGTGGGCAGGAAACAATCAGCCCCAGCATTTT
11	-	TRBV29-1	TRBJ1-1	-	CSVEDSSEAFF	TGCAGCGTTGAAGATTCATCAGAAGCTTTCTTT
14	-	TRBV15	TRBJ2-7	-	CATSREGEAYEQYF	TGTGCCACCAGCAGAGAGGGGGAAGCTTACGAGCAGTACTTC
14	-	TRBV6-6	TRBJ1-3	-	CASSPNAEANTIYF	TGTGCCAGCAGTCCTAACGCGGAGGCGAACACCATATATTTT
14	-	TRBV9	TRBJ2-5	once	CASSVQGREETQYF	TGTGCCAGCAGCGTACAGGGACGGGAAGAGACCCAGTACTTC
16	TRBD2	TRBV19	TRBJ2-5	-	CASSIQLPQGGETQYF	TGTGCCAGTAGTATACAACTGCCGCAGGGAGGGGAGACCCAGTACTTC
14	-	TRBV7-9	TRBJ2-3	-	CASSSGMGLDTQYF	TGTGCCAGCAGCTCCGGTATGGGGTTAGATACGCAGTATTTT
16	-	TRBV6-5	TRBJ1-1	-	CASRYSRDGGNTEAFF	TGTGCCAGCAGATACAGCCGGGATGGGGGGAACACTGAAGCTTTCTTT
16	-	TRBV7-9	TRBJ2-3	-	CASSLALLGGEDTQYF	TGTGCCAGCAGCTTAGCCCTACTAGGAGGGGAAGATACGCAGTATTTT
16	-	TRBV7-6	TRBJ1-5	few	CASSAGAAIPNQPQHF	TGTGCCAGCAGCGCTGGGGCGGCGATTCCCAATCAGCCCCAGCATTTT
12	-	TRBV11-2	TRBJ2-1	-	CASGPLVDEQFF	TGTGCCAGTGGCCCCTTGGTCGATGAGCAGTTCTTC
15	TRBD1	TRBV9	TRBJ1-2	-	CASSVEPGGNYGYTF	TGTGCCAGCAGCGTAGAGCCAGGGGGAAACTATGGCTACACCTTC
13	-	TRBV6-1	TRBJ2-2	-	CASSGQEGGELFF	TGTGCCAGCAGTGGACAGGAGGGTGGGGAGCTGTTTTTT
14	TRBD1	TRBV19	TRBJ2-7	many	CASSFGQGLYEQYF	TGTGCCAGTAGTTTTGGACAGGGTCTCTACGAGCAGTACTTC
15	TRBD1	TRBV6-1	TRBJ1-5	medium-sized	CASSEEGGYNQPQHF	TGTGCCAGCAGTGAGGAAGGGGGCTACAATCAGCCCCAGCATTTT